The 7 T cell receptor beta chains below all came from one sample that was sequenced in a study of control samples from healthy donors and cancer patients. Produced via immunoSEQ multiplex PCR; TCRdb's table is partial and in-frame only. The repertoire holds roughly 150,000 clones, with 85% to 90% as singletons. Material: blood. These receptor sequences come from a man between 18 and 29 years old in good health.

V usage is TRBV30 and J usage is TRBJ2-7; TRBD1 might be the D (6 bases). Germline assignment: CDR1 GTSNPN and CDR2 SVGIG (reference sequence). The CDR3 loop spans 14 amino acids. Trimming took off 0 bases at V and 3 bases at J, with 12 bases between the two ends. The CDR3 nucleotides read TGTGCCTGGAGTGTTTCAGGGGAGTTCTACGAGCAGTACTTC. Protein product: CAWSVSGEFYEQYF.

The CDR3 sequence: CSAAGSGYTF. The CDR3 nucleotides are TGCAGTGCAGCAGGTAGTGGCTACACCTTC. The chain has TRBV20-1 and TRBJ1-2; D ambiguous. CDR1 is DFQATT and CDR2 is SNEGSKA in the germline V gene (reference sequence). The CDR3 runs to 10 residues. The V end lost 6 bases, the J end lost 7 bases, and 9 bases lay between the germline ends.

The V gene is TRBV12-2, the J gene TRBJ1-5; no DNA check was done on the table's D call, TRBD1. TRBV12-2 is marked as a pseudogene. This CDR3 has 16 residues. The CDR3 sequence: CASRPGTENSNQPQHF. The CDR3 DNA sequence: TGTGCAAGTCGACCCGGGACAGAGAATAGCAATCAGCCCCAGCATTTT.

A few counts support this clone. The chain links TRBV6-6 to TRBJ2-1, with 10 bases aligning to TRBD2. V lost 5 bases and J lost 0; bases outside the gene matches: 7. CDR3 length: 17 residues. The germline V gene has CDR1 MNHNY and CDR2 SVGAGI (reference sequence). In nucleotides, the CDR3 is TGTGCCAGCAGTCGAACTAGCGGGGCCTCCTCCTACAATGAGCAGTTCTTC. As protein: CASSRTSGASSYNEQFF.

This sequence joins TRBV19 and TRBJ1-6; 9 bases are a match to TRBD1. The CDR3 consists of 14 residues. Germline values: CDR1 LNHDA, CDR2 SQIVND (reference sequence). Unmatched junction bases numbered 7, after V lost 8 bases and J lost 8 bases. The CDR3 region is CASRTGQGDSPLHF. For the CDR3, the DNA is TGTGCCAGTCGCACGGGACAGGGAGATTCACCCCTCCACTTT.

This clone was recorded once. V gene TRBV12-3 or TRBV12-4 combines with J gene TRBJ2-7; no definite D call. Deletions cut 3 bases from V and 4 bases from J, with 4 bases between. The CDR3 length is 11 residues. The CDR3 nucleotides are TGTGCCAGCAGTTTTGGATACGAGCAGTACTTC. Translated: CASSFGYEQYF.

This chain's CDR3 is CASSQAGNEQFF. The CDR3 DNA is TGCGCCAGCAGCCAAGCCGGGAATGAGCAGTTCTTC. The chain couples TRBV4-1 to TRBJ2-1; no reliable D call. V was cut by 1 base and J by 7 bases, with 5 bases left in between. CDR1 and CDR2 (germline): MGHRA, YSYEKL. The CDR3 extends over 12 amino acids.